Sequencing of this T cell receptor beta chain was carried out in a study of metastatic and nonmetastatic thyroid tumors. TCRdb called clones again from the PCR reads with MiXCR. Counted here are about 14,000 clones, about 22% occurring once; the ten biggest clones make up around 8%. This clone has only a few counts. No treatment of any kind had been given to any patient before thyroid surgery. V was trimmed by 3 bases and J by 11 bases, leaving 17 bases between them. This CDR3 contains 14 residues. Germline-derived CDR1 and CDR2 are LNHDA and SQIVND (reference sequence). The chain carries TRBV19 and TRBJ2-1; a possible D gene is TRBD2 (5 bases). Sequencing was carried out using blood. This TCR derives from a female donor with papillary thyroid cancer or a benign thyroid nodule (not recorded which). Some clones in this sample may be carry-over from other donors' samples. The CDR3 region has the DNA TGTGCCAGTAGTATGGATGGGAAACTAGTTAAGCAGTTCTTC. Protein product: CASSMDGKLVKQFF.